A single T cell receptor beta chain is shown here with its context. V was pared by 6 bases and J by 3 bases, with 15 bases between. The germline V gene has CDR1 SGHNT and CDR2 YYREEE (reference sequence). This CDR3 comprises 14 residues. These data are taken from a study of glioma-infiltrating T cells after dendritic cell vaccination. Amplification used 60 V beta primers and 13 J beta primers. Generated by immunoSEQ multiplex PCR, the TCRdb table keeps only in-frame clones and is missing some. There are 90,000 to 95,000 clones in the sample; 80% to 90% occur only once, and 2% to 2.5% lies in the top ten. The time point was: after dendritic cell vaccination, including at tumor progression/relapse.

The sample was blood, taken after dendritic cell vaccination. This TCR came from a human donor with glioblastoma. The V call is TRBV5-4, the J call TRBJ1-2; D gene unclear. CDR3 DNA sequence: TGTGCCAGCACCTCTACTACGGGGTACTATGGCTACACCTTC. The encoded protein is CASTSTTGYYGYTF. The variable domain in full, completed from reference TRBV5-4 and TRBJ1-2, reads ETGVTQSPTHLIKTRGQQVTLRCSSQSGHNTVSWYQQALGQGPQFIFQYYREEENGRGNFPPRFSGLQFPNYSSELNVNALELDDSALYLCASTSTTGYYGYTFGSGTRLTVV.